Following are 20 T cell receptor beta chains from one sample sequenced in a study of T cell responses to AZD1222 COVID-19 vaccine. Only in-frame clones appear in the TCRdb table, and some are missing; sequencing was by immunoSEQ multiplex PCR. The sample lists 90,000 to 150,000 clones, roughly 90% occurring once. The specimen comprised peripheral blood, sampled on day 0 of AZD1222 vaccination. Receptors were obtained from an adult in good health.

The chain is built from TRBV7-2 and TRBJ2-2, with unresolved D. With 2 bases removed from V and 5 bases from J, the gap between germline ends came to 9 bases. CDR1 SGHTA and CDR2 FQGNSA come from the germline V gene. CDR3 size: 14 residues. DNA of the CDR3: TGTGCCAGCAGCTTATCTCAAAGTACCGGGGAGCTGTTTTTT. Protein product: CASSLSQSTGELFF.

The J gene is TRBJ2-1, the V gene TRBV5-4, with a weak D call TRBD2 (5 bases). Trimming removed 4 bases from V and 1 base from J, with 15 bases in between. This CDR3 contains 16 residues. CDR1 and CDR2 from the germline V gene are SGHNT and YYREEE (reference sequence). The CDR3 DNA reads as TGTGCCAGCAGCCCGGACCGAGGGTGGTCCTACAATGAGCAGTTCTTC. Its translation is CASSPDRGWSYNEQFF.

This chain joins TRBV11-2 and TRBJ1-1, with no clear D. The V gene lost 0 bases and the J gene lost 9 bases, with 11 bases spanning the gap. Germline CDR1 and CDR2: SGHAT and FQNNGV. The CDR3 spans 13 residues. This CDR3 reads CASSLDVTWKAFF. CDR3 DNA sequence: TGTGCCAGCAGCTTAGATGTTACCTGGAAAGCTTTCTTT. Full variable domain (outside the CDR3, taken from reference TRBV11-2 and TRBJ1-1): EAGVAQSPRYKIIEKRQSVAFWCNPISGHATLYWYQQILGQGPKLLIQFQNNGVVDDSQLPKDRFSAERLKGVDSTLKIQPAKLEDSAVYLCASSLDVTWKAFFGQGTRLTVV.

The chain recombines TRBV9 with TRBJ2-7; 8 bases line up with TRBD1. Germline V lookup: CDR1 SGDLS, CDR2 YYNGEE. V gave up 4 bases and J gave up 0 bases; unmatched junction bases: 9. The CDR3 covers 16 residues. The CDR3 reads CASSTNRDRSSYEQYF. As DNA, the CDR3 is TGTGCCAGCAGCACGAACCGGGACAGGAGCTCCTACGAGCAGTACTTC.

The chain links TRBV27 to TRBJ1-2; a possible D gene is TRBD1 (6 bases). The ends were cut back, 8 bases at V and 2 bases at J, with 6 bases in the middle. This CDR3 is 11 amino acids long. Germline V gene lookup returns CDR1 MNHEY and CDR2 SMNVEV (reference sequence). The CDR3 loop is CASGQNYGYTF. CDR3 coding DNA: TGTGCCAGCGGACAGAACTATGGCTACACCTTC.

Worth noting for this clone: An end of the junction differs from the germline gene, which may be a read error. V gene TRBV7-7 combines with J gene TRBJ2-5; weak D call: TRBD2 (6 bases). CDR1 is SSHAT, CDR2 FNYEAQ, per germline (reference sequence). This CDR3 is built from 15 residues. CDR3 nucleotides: TGTGCTAGCAGCTTGCTTCGGGGGACGGCAGAGACCCAGTACTTC. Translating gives CASSLLRGTAETQYF.

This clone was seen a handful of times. The CDR3 sequence is CSVREQEAGLYGYTF. CDR3 in DNA: TGCAGCGTTCGGGAGCAGGAAGCGGGGCTGTATGGCTACACCTTC. The chain employs TRBV29-1 and TRBJ1-2; TRBD1 might be the D (5 bases). The germline V gene encodes CDR1 SQVTM and CDR2 ANQGSEA. The CDR3 extends over 15 amino acids. Trimming stripped 5 bases from V and 5 bases from J, with 21 bases between.

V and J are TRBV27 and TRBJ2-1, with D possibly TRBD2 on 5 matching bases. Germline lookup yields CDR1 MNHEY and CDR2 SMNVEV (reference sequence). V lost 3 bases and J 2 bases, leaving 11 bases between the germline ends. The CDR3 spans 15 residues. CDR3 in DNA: TGTGCCAGCAGTTTTGAGGAGGCCACCTACAATGAGCAGTTCTTC. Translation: CASSFEEATYNEQFF.

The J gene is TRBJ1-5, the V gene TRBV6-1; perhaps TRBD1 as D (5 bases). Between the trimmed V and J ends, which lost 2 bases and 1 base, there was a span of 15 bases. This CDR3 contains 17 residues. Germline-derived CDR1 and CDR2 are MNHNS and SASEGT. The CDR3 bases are TGTGCCAGCAGTGAAACCCGACAGAAGCCAAGCAATCAGCCCCAGCATTTT. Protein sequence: CASSETRQKPSNQPQHF.

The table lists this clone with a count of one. Written as DNA, the CDR3 is TGTGCCAGCAGCTTTCAGGCCTCCCGTGAGGAGACCCAGTACTTC. It codes for CASSFQASREETQYF. The chain joins TRBV7-9 to TRBJ2-5; D is ambiguous. Germline V gives CDR1 SEHNR, CDR2 FQNEAQ (reference sequence). Deletions cut 3 bases from V and 5 bases from J, with 16 bases between. This CDR3 spans 15 amino acids. Combining the CDR3 with reference TRBV7-9 and TRBJ2-5 gives the whole variable domain DTGVSQNPRHKITKRGQNVTFRCDPISEHNRLYWYRQTLGQGPEFLTYFQNEAQLEKSRLLSDRFSAERPKGSFSTLEIQRTEQGDSAMYLCASSFQASREETQYFGPGTRLLVL.

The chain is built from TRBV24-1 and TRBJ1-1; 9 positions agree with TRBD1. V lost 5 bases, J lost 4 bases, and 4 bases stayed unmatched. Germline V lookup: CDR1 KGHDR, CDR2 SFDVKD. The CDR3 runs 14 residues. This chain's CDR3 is CATSAGTGRTEAFF. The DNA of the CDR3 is TGTGCCACCAGTGCCGGGACAGGGCGCACTGAAGCTTTCTTT.

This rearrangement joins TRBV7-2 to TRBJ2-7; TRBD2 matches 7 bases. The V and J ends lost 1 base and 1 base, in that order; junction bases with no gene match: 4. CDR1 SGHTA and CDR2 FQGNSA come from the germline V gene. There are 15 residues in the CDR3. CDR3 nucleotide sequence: TGTGCCAGCAGCTTAGTCCCTAGCGGATCCTACGAGCAGTACTTC. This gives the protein CASSLVPSGSYEQYF.

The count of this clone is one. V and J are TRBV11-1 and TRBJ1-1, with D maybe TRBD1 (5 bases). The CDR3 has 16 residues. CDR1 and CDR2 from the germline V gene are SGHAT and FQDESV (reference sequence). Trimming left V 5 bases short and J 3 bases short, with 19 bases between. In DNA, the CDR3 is TGTGCCAGCAGCCGGGGGGAGGCGGGGAGGGACACTGAAGCTTTCTTT. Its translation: CASSRGEAGRDTEAFF. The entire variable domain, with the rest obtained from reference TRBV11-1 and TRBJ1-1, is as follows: EAEVAQSPRYKITEKSQAVAFWCDPISGHATLYWYRQILGQGPELLVQFQDESVVDDSQLPKDRFSAERLKGVDSTLKIQPAELGDSAMYLCASSRGEAGRDTEAFFGQGTRLTVV.

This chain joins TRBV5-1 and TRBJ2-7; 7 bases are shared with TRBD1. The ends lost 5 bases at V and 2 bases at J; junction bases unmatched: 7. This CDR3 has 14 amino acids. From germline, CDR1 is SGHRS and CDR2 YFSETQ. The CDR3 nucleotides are TGCGCCAGCAGGGGTGGGCAGGGGGCCTACGAGCAGTACTTC. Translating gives CASRGGQGAYEQYF.

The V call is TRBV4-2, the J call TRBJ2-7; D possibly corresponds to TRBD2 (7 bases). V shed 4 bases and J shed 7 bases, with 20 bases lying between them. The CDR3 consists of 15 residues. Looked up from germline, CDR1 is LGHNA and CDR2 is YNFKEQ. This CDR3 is CASSREPGGPGEQYF. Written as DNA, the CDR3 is TGTGCCAGCAGCCGAGAACCCGGGGGGCCAGGGGAGCAGTACTTC.

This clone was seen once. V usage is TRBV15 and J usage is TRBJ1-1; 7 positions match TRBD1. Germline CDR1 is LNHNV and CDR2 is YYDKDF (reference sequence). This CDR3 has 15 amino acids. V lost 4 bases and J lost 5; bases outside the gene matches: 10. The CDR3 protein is CATSTGPTGVTEAFF. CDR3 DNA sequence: TGTGCCACCAGCACCGGCCCCACAGGGGTTACTGAAGCTTTCTTT.

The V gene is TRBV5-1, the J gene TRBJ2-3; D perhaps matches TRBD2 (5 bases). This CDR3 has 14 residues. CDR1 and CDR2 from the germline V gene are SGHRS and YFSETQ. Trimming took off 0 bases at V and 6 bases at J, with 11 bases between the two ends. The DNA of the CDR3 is TGCGCCAGCAGCTTGGGTGGGAGAGGGGATACGCAGTATTTT. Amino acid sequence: CASSLGGRGDTQYF.

As DNA, the CDR3 is TGTGCCAGCAGCTTCTTAAAACGGGGGATACATGAGCAGTTCTTC. Amino acids: CASSFLKRGIHEQFF. The chain recombines TRBV5-6 with TRBJ2-1; D is possibly TRBD2 (6 bases). CDR1 SGHDT and CDR2 YYEEEE come from the germline V gene. CDR3 size: 15 residues. V was cut by 2 bases and J by 8 bases, with 17 bases left in between.

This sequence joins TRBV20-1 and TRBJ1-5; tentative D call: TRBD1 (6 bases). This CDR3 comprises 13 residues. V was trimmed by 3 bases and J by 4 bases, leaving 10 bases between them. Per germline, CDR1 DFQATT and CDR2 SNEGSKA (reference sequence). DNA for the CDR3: TGCAGTGCTAGTATAGGGGGGAATCAGCCCCAGCATTTT. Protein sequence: CSASIGGNQPQHF.

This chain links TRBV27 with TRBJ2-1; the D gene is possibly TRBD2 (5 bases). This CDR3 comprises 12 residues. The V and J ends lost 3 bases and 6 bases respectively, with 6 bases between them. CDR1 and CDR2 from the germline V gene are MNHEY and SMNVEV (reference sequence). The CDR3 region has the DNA TGTGCCAGCAGTTTCGAGGGCAATGAGCAGTTCTTC. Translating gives CASSFEGNEQFF.